A selection of T cell receptor beta chains follows, all from one sample in a study of CD8+ T cells in alopecia areata. Generated by immunoSEQ multiplex PCR, the TCRdb table keeps only in-frame clones and is missing some. Of about 120,000 clones in the sample, around 50% were seen once. The sequencing input was NKG2D-low CD8+ T cells sorted from blood. These receptors were obtained from a human donor with alopecia areata. Each CDR3 is given with its conserved first and last residue. The D gene is left open where the match is weak. The size field is filled for only some rows; it gives once, few, many or a size class.

CASSPTDRLEQYF,TGTGCCAGCAGTCCGACGGACAGGCTCGAGCAGTACTTC,TRBD1,.,TRBJ2-7,TRBV25-1
CASSLDDGEQFF,TGCGCCAGCAGCTTGGATGACGGTGAGCAGTTCTTC,.,few,TRBJ2-1,TRBV5-1
CASSQSEVGTSGDYTQYF,TGCGCCAGCAGTCAATCTGAAGTTGGGACTAGCGGGGACTATACGCAGTATTTT,TRBD2,.,TRBJ2-3,TRBV23-1
CASGLYEQYF,TGTGCCTCAGGTTTGTACGAGCAGTACTTC,.,.,TRBJ2-7,TRBV27
CASSQPSYEQYF,TGCGCCAGCAGTCAGCCTAGCTACGAGCAGTACTTC,.,.,TRBJ2-7,TRBV23-1
CASSLGGGSYNEQFF,TGTGCCAGCAGTTTAGGTGGGGGGAGCTACAATGAGCAGTTCTTC,.,.,TRBJ2-1,TRBV27
CASSLGVGQPQHF,TGTGCCAGCAGCTTAGGTGTGGGACAGCCCCAGCATTTT,.,.,TRBJ1-5,TRBV11-2
CSVWRGGWTEAFF,TGCAGCGTTTGGAGGGGGGGGTGGACTGAAGCTTTCTTT,.,.,TRBJ1-1,TRBV29-1
CSVDTEGGRLGEQYF,TGCAGCGTTGATACTGAGGGCGGGAGACTGGGCGAGCAGTACTTC,TRBD2,.,TRBJ2-7,TRBV29-1
CATSQFGGGTDTQYF,TGTGCCACCAGCCAATTCGGGGGGGGCACAGATACGCAGTATTTT,TRBD2,.,TRBJ2-3,TRBV15
CASTPGLAGSETQYF,TGTGCCAGCACCCCGGGACTAGCGGGATCTGAGACCCAGTACTTC,TRBD2,.,TRBJ2-5,TRBV28
CASRAGAGANVLTF,TGTGCCAGCCGCGCAGGGGCTGGGGCCAACGTCCTGACTTTC,.,few,TRBJ2-6,TRBV28
CSVEKDSYEQYF,TGCAGCGTTGAGAAGGACAGCTACGAGCAGTACTTC,.,.,TRBJ2-7,TRBV29-1
CSVDGGGVNQPQHF,TGCAGCGTGGATGGAGGGGGGGTCAATCAGCCCCAGCATTTT,.,once,TRBJ1-5,TRBV29-1
CASSSGGGGQYF,TGTGCCAGCAGTTCAGGGGGCGGCGGGCAGTACTTC,TRBD1,.,TRBJ2-7,TRBV27
CSAASGTDYEQYF,TGCAGCGCAGCCTCCGGGACAGACTACGAGCAGTACTTC,TRBD1,.,TRBJ2-7,TRBV29-1
CASSLGLPSNEQFF,TGTGCCAGCAGTTTGGGACTACCTTCCAATGAGCAGTTCTTC,TRBD2,.,TRBJ2-1,TRBV27
CSVEDGSTKNIQYF,TGCAGCGTTGAAGACGGGAGTACCAAAAACATTCAGTACTTC,.,few,TRBJ2-4,TRBV29-1
CAWNVGGSYNEQFF,TGTGCCTGGAACGTGGGCGGCTCCTACAATGAGCAGTTCTTC,.,.,TRBJ2-1,TRBV30
CATPGPGGDSSYEQYF,TGTGCCACCCCAGGGCCCGGTGGGGACAGCTCCTACGAGCAGTACTTC,TRBD1,.,TRBJ2-7,TRBV2
CSAIKPGQGSGYTF,TGCAGCGCGATCAAACCGGGACAGGGCAGCGGCTACACCTTC,TRBD1,few,TRBJ1-2,TRBV29-1
CASSLRLDEQYF,TGTGCCAGCAGCCTACGACTAGACGAGCAGTACTTC,.,few,TRBJ2-7,TRBV7-9
CASSRVLAGDSDEQFF,TGCGCCAGCAGTCGCGTACTAGCGGGAGATTCAGATGAGCAGTTCTTC,TRBD2,.,TRBJ2-1,TRBV4-1
CSVVTGTEQYF,TGCAGCGTGGTGACAGGGACCGAGCAGTACTTC,TRBD1,.,TRBJ2-7,TRBV29-1
CASSLMNEQYF,TGTGCCAGCAGCTTGATGAACGAGCAGTACTTC,.,.,TRBJ2-7,TRBV7-9
CSVWGLAGELFF,TGCAGCGTTTGGGGACTAGCCGGGGAGCTGTTTTTT,TRBD2,few,TRBJ2-2,TRBV29-1
CAAPSPIPETQYF,TGCGCTGCCCCCTCACCTATTCCAGAGACCCAGTACTTC,.,.,TRBJ2-5,TRBV29-1
CACLAGNEQFF,TGTGCCTGCCTGGCGGGCAATGAGCAGTTCTTC,.,.,TRBJ2-1,TRBV2
CASSERVEGATRDTQYF,TGCGCCAGCAGTGAACGGGTTGAGGGGGCCACACGAGATACGCAGTATTTT,TRBD1,.,TRBJ2-3,TRBV10-2
CASKEGPVETQYF,TGTGCCAGCAAAGAAGGGCCAGTCGAGACCCAGTACTTC,.,.,TRBJ2-5,TRBV25-1
CSVGSGAGGATQYF,TGCAGCGTTGGGTCGGGAGCTGGGGGCGCTACGCAGTATTTT,.,.,TRBJ2-3,TRBV29-1
CSVALDTQYF,TGCAGCGTTGCCCTAGATACGCAGTATTTT,.,.,TRBJ2-3,TRBV29-1
CASSAGTGGNTGELFF,TGTGCCAGCAGCGCTGGGACAGGGGGCAACACCGGGGAGCTGTTTTTT,TRBD1,.,TRBJ2-2,TRBV9
CATSRDLAGTRETDTQYF,TGTGCCACCAGCAGAGATCTCGCCGGGACACGTGAAACAGATACGCAGTATTTT,.,once,TRBJ2-3,TRBV15
CASSVTGKVQETQYF,TGTGCCAGCAGCGTGACAGGGAAGGTCCAAGAGACCCAGTACTTC,TRBD1,.,TRBJ2-5,TRBV9
CSVENRDRVVDTQYF,TGCAGCGTTGAAAACCGGGACAGGGTTGTAGATACGCAGTATTTT,TRBD1,once,TRBJ2-3,TRBV29-1
CASSLGLAKNIQYF,TGTGCCAGCAGCTTGGGACTAGCCAAAAACATTCAGTACTTC,.,once,TRBJ2-4,TRBV5-6
CASSVETNYGYTF,TGTGCCAGCAGCGTAGAGACGAACTATGGCTACACCTTC,.,few,TRBJ1-2,TRBV9
CASSVEGGQPQHF,TGTGCCAGCAGCGTAGAGGGAGGTCAGCCCCAGCATTTT,.,.,TRBJ1-5,TRBV9
CASRIELMQFF,TGTGCCAGCAGGATAGAATTAATGCAGTTCTTC,.,.,TRBJ2-1,TRBV2
CASSNKAGELFF,TGTGCCAGCAGTAACAAGGCCGGGGAGCTGTTTTTT,.,few,TRBJ2-2,TRBV27
CSVDSYGYTF,TGCAGCGTTGACTCCTATGGCTACACCTTC,.,few,TRBJ1-2,TRBV29-1
CAWSVVADEQFF,TGTGCCTGGAGTGTAGTAGCGGACGAGCAGTTCTTC,.,.,TRBJ2-1,TRBV30
CAWSVPAGGTDTQYF,TGTGCCTGGAGTGTACCAGCGGGAGGCACAGATACGCAGTATTTT,TRBD2,.,TRBJ2-3,TRBV30
CASSLSEGDYTYEQYF,TGTGCCAGCAGTTTATCCGAGGGGGACTACACCTACGAGCAGTACTTC,.,few,TRBJ2-7,TRBV28
CASSHRRGTQETQYF,TGCGCCAGCAGCCACCGTCGGGGGACACAAGAGACCCAGTACTTC,.,.,TRBJ2-5,TRBV4-1
CASSVGVDYGYTF,TGTGCCAGCAGCGTAGGGGTGGACTATGGCTACACCTTC,.,.,TRBJ1-2,TRBV9
CASSLMVQGTDTQYF,TGTGCCAGCAGCTTGATGGTTCAGGGGACAGATACGCAGTATTTT,.,.,TRBJ2-3,TRBV5-6
CASSSGTGGYEQYF,TGTGCCAGCAGCTCCGGGACAGGGGGCTACGAGCAGTACTTC,TRBD1,few,TRBJ2-7,TRBV5-6
CSAKEWAEAFF,TGCAGCGCCAAAGAATGGGCTGAAGCTTTCTTT,.,.,TRBJ1-1,TRBV29-1
CASGTGEQFF,TGTGCCAGCGGGACGGGCGAGCAGTTCTTC,.,.,TRBJ2-1,TRBV9
CASSSGQRDLMELFF,TGTGCCAGTAGTTCCGGACAGCGGGACTTGATGGAACTGTTTTTT,.,.,TRBJ1-4,TRBV19
CASSLTTSDRGRGYTF,TGTGCCAGCAGCCTGACAACCTCCGACAGGGGCCGTGGCTACACCTTC,TRBD1,few,TRBJ1-2,TRBV14
CASSPISGGSNEKLFF,TGTGCCAGCAGCCCGATCTCAGGGGGTTCGAATGAAAAACTGTTTTTT,TRBD1,few,TRBJ1-4,TRBV28
CSVEGAEGVTF,TGCAGCGTTGAGGGCGCCGAGGGTGTCACCTTC,.,few,TRBJ1-2,TRBV29-1
CASSYSGEQYF,TGTGCCAGCAGTTACAGTGGAGAGCAGTACTTC,.,.,TRBJ2-7,TRBV28
CASSLETTSTDTQYF,TGTGCCAGCAGCCTAGAGACCACAAGCACAGATACGCAGTATTTT,.,.,TRBJ2-3,TRBV11-2
CSAGTARGYIQYF,TGCAGCGCTGGGACAGCCCGGGGGTACATTCAGTACTTC,.,few,TRBJ2-4,TRBV29-1
CASSTHHTGELFF,TGTGCCAGCAGTACCCACCACACCGGGGAGCTGTTTTTT,.,few,TRBJ2-2,TRBV6-6